This T cell receptor (beta chain) stems from a study of T cell repertoires in cytomegalovirus infection. MiXCR, run by TCRdb on the reads, gives a single entry per CDR3 protein. The table lists just under 550,000 distinct CDR3 sequences, about a quarter of them singletons. CDR1 and CDR2 from the germline V gene are KGHSH and LQKENI. The CDR3 extends over 14 amino acids. V gave up 0 bases and J gave up 0 bases, with 6 bases separating them. This clonotype was sampled from a human donor in good health (CMV status not recorded). Some clones in this sample may be carry-over from other donors' samples. The sample was PBMCs. The chain is built from TRBV18 and TRBJ2-7, with D possibly TRBD2 on 5 matching bases. In nucleotides, the CDR3 is TGTGCCAGCTCACCACCAGGGAGCTCCTACGAGCAGTACTTC. Residues: CASSPPGSSYEQYF.